The sequence of this T cell receptor (beta chain) was determined in a study of spatial heterogeneity in lung cancer. Turning to the study itself: Tumor regions showed TCR transcript counts that correlated strongly with a T cell module score from matched bulk RNA-seq. Each distinct TCR and UMI combination averaged more than ten appearances in raw reads. Study findings and constraints: In tumors, expanded intratumoral alpha and beta TCR counts tracked mutation counts.

The CDR3 is 13 residues long. Germline CDR1 is SGHRS and CDR2 is YFSETQ. V lost 2 bases and J lost 8, with 10 bases in between. The sample's time point: sample taken at primary tumor resection. Donation came from around 77 patients with untreated early-stage non-small cell lung cancer. Material for sequencing was whole RNA from tumor, nontumor lung or frozen PBMC, left unsorted. This clonotype was found many times. The antigen is unknown. Within a library made for alpha chains, this beta chain is off target, and its count is uninformative. MiXCR, applied by TCRdb to the 5' RACE reads, yields one record per CDR3 protein. The data show 15,000 to 20,000 distinct CDR3 sequences, roughly 6% seen once.

J is TRBJ1-4 and V is TRBV5-1; D is unresolved. This receptor was taken from a male donor with early-stage non-small cell lung cancer. The sequencing used lung tumor tissue, collected at surgery. The CDR3 region has the DNA TGCGCCAGCAGCTTAAACAGTGCAGAAAAACTGTTTTTT. Its translation is CASSLNSAEKLFF.